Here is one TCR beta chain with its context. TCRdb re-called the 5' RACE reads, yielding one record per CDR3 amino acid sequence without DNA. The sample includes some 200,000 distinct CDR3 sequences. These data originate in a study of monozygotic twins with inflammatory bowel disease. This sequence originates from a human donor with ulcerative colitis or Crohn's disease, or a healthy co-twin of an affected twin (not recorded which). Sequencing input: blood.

CDR3: CASRPGGLHTDTQYF. The chain is built from TRBV11-2 and TRBJ2-3; TCRdb calls TRBD1, which cannot be checked without DNA. Germline V gives CDR1 SGHAT, CDR2 FQNNGV. The CDR3 totals 15 residues.